This TCR beta chain was identified in a study of post-analysis software for immune sequencing data. Study-level background: The courses of disease that were included comprised relapsing-remitting, secondary progressive and progressive-relapsing multiple sclerosis. Study-level points and caveats: Multiple sclerosis patients showed significantly lower normalized Chao1 diversity than controls did. In patients, TRBV5-6, TRBV5-1 and TRBV20-1 belonged to five or six TRBV segments found more frequently than in controls. Strong co-clustering by F measure was evident for samples that had been prepared in the same batch.

cDNA libraries of TCR beta carried unique molecular identifiers. When 1 to 10 million T cells were used, they gave about 540,000 cDNA molecules. In TCRdb, the PCR reads were re-called with MiXCR into one record per CDR3 protein. The data contain hundreds of thousands of distinct CDR3 sequences, about 57% of them singletons. In regard to this clonotype: What it binds is unknown.

Looked up from germline, CDR1 is SGHRS and CDR2 is YFSETQ. Germline trimming cut 0 bases from V and 8 bases from J; bases unmatched to any gene: 5. This CDR3 is built from 16 residues. The sequence was collected from a girl between 5 and 17 years old with multiple sclerosis. The sample was blood. The genes are TRBV5-1 and TRBJ2-1; 13 nucleotides line up with TRBD2. The CDR3 nucleotides are TGCGCCAGCAGCTTGGGACTAGCGGGAGGCCACGATGAGCAGTTCTTC. It yields the protein CASSLGLAGGHDEQFF. Full variable domain (rest looked up from reference TRBV5-1 and TRBJ2-1): KAGVTQTPRYLIKTRGQQVTLSCSPISGHRSVSWYQQTPGQGLQFLFEYFSETQRNKGNFPGRFSGRQFSNSRSEMNVSTLELGDSALYLCASSLGLAGGHDEQFFGPGTRLTVL.